Described below is a single T cell receptor (beta chain) sequence and its context. Its antigen is not known. The sample originates from a study of OX40 agonist ivuxolimab in advanced cancers. Background on the study: Averaging roughly 60 years in age, with a range of 23 to 79, the cohort was 80% to 90% male. Study-wide results and caveats: Averaging showed that CD8+ T cells had more expanded clones than CD4+ did. Some nonresponders also had low normalized T-cell clonal expansion. Circulating CD4+ and CD8+ T cells showed clonal expansion by week 6 at 0.1 to 3.0 mg/kg.

Between the trimmed V and J ends, which lost 4 bases and 0 bases, there was a span of 7 bases. Germline-derived CDR1 and CDR2 are SNHLY and FYNNEI. The CDR3 loop spans 15 amino acids. Repertoires were generated with immunoSEQ multiplex PCR, while TCRdb's copy carries only in-frame clones and drops some. The sample lists around 69,000 clones, 65% to 90% occurring once. The sample was CD4+ or CD8+ T cells sorted from blood, taken in a trial of the OX40 agonist ivuxolimab. The TCR originated in an adult with an advanced solid tumor such as melanoma, head and neck, liver or kidney cancer. J is TRBJ1-6 and V is TRBV2; unclear D gene. The CDR3 DNA reads as TGTGCCAGCAGTGGTGACACCTCCTATAATTCACCCCTCCACTTT. Translated: CASSGDTSYNSPLHF.